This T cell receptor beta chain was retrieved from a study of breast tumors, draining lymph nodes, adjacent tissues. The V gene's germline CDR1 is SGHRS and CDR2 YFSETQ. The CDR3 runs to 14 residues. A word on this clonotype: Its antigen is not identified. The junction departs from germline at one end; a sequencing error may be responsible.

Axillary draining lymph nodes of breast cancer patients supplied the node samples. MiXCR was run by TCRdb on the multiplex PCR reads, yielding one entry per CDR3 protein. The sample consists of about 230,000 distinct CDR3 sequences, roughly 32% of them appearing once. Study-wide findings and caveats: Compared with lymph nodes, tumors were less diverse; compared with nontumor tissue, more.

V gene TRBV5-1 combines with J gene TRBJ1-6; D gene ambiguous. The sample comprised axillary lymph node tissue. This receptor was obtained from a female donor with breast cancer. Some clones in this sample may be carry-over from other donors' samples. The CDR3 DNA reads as TGCGCCAGCAGCTTAGCCTCCCATAATTCCCCCCTCCACTTT. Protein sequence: CASSLASHNSPLHF.